The clone carrying this T cell receptor (beta chain) has more than one count but fewer than ten. Its antigen is still unknown. The data belong to a study of T cells in Graves' hyperthyroidism and ophthalmopathy. Study summary: Before treatment of any kind, peripheral blood was taken at initial diagnosis. Study-wide results and caveats: Blood samples included most of the expanded thyroid clonotypes exceeding 0.001.

RNA transcripts were the template for amplifying TCR beta CDR3 regions. The primer set for the first-round RT-PCR of the TCR CDR3 was HTBI. MiXCR, run by TCRdb on the multiplex PCR reads, gives a single entry per CDR3 protein. The sample carries approximately 360,000 distinct CDR3 sequences, approximately 25% recorded once. The V segment lost 3 bases and the J segment 3 bases; nucleotides outside the gene matches: 5. Germline V gene data show CDR1 as LGHNT and CDR2 as FRNRAP. The CDR3 extends over 16 amino acids. Cells are PBMCs isolated from over 7.5 ml of fresh blood. The J gene is TRBJ2-1, the V gene TRBV12-5, with 10 positions matching TRBD2. Sequencing was performed on blood. This clonotype originated in a man aged 45 to 65 with Graves' hyperthyroidism. Here the CDR3 reads CASGFLAGEFYNEQFF. The CDR3 DNA reads TGTGCTAGTGGTTTTCTAGCGGGAGAATTCTACAATGAGCAGTTCTTC.